These 30 T cell receptor beta chains originate from one sample sequenced in a study of radiation and T cells in renal cell carcinoma. TCRdb's copy holds only in-frame clones and misses some; the assay was immunoSEQ multiplex PCR. The table records around 170,000 clones, about 85% of them present only once. Time point described: blood 4 weeks post-SBRT, at nephrectomy. The treatment was: 15 Gy SBRT to primary tumor, nephrectomy 4 weeks later. The sample was blood, taken from a patient whose treatment included radiotherapy and nephrectomy. Source of these receptors: a woman between 50 and 59 years old with renal cell carcinoma.

This sequence joins TRBV7-2 and TRBJ1-5; D gene ambiguous. CDR1 is SGHTA, CDR2 FQGNSA, per germline. This CDR3 region has 15 residues. Between the trimmed V and J ends, which lost 1 base and 4 bases, there was a span of 11 bases. CDR3 DNA: TGTGCCAGCAGCTTAGGAAGGCAGCCAAATCAGCCCCAGCATTTT. Translated: CASSLGRQPNQPQHF.

The rearrangement uses TRBV28 and TRBJ2-5, with D perhaps matching TRBD2 (6 bases). Germline assignment: CDR1 MDHEN and CDR2 SYDVKM. V was clipped by 4 bases and J by 5 bases, with 17 bases between them. The CDR3 is made up of 15 amino acids. The CDR3 coding sequence is TGTGCCAGCAGTTCCCCTGGGGGGAGAACGGAGACCCAGTACTTC. It yields the protein CASSSPGGRTETQYF.

In the case of this clone: One end of the junction fails to match germline, which may point to a read error. The rearrangement links TRBV11-2 to TRBJ1-1; a possible D gene is TRBD1 (5 bases). CDR3 length equals 13 residues. Germline CDR1 reads SGHAT; CDR2 reads FQNNGV. In DNA, the CDR3 is TGTGCCAGCACCTTACAGGCTAACACTGAAGCTTTCTTT. It codes for CASTLQANTEAFF.

The chain combines TRBV19 with TRBJ2-5; TRBD1 might be the D (5 bases). CDR3 size: 13 residues. CDR1 and CDR2 (germline): LNHDA, SQIVND (reference sequence). V was pared by 5 bases and J by 4 bases, with 11 bases between. CDR3 DNA sequence: TGTGCCAGTAGTTCCCAGGGCAGAGAGACCCAGTACTTC. It specifies CASSSQGRETQYF.

The chain carries TRBV6-1 and TRBJ2-3; no reliable D call. Germline CDR1 MNHNS, CDR2 SASEGT. The CDR3 has 12 amino acids. V lost 7 bases and J lost 6, with 11 bases in between. This chain's CDR3 is CASTPAGDTQYF. Here the CDR3 DNA reads TGTGCCAGCACCCCCGCCGGGGATACGCAGTATTTT.

The V call is TRBV18, the J call TRBJ2-7, with D possibly being TRBD2 (6 bases). CDR1 is KGHSH and CDR2 is LQKENI in the germline V gene. Trimming removed 6 bases at V and 0 bases at J, with 9 bases between. The CDR3 sequence is 13 residues long. CDR3 protein: CASSRDLSYEQYF. Written as DNA, the CDR3 is TGTGCCAGCTCGCGGGACCTCTCCTACGAGCAGTACTTC.

This chain uses TRBV7-2 with TRBJ1-6; D gene ambiguous. The V end lost 2 bases, the J end lost 8 bases, and 13 bases lay between the germline ends. Germline values: CDR1 SGHTA, CDR2 FQGNSA. This CDR3 is built from 15 residues. Written as DNA, the CDR3 is TGTGCCAGCAGCTTACTGGCCGCCCCGGATTCACCCCTCCACTTT. This sequence encodes CASSLLAAPDSPLHF.

The chain combines TRBV5-1 with TRBJ1-5; 9 nucleotides match TRBD1. The CDR3 length is 20 residues. The germline V gene has CDR1 SGHRS and CDR2 YFSETQ. V gave up 5 bases and J gave up 8 bases; unmatched junction bases: 26. The CDR3: CASRLWQGGRDRAELKPQHF. The DNA of the CDR3 is TGCGCCAGCAGGCTTTGGCAGGGGGGCCGGGACAGGGCAGAACTCAAGCCCCAGCATTTT.

The sample holds one count of this clone. The rearrangement joins TRBV25-1 to TRBJ2-5; D perhaps matches TRBD1 (6 bases). Germline CDR1 and CDR2: MGHDK and SYGVNS. The CDR3 covers 14 residues. Trimming removed 1 base from V and 6 bases from J, with 12 bases in between. This chain's CDR3 is CASSESGRGKTQYF. CDR3 sequence (DNA): TGTGCCAGCAGTGAATCAGGCAGGGGTAAGACCCAGTACTTC.

This clone appeared once. The chain recombines TRBV5-1 with TRBJ2-1; 9 bases are a match to TRBD2. The CDR3 has 16 amino acids. V gave up 0 bases and J gave up 4 bases; unmatched junction bases: 5. Germline V CDR1 and CDR2: SGHRS, YFSETQ. The CDR3 nucleotides read TGCGCCAGCAGCTTGGGGATAGCGGGGGTATACAATGAGCAGTTCTTC. This sequence encodes CASSLGIAGVYNEQFF.

V is TRBV5-1 and J is TRBJ2-2; TRBD1 aligns across 8 bases. This CDR3 contains 15 residues. Trimming cost V 2 bases and J 4 bases; bases outside gene matches: 4. The V gene's germline CDR1 is SGHRS and CDR2 YFSETQ. CDR3: CASSLRQGITGELFF. As DNA, the CDR3 is TGCGCCAGCAGCTTACGACAGGGGATCACCGGGGAGCTGTTTTTT.

This chain links TRBV19 with TRBJ2-2; a possible D gene is TRBD2 (6 bases). The germline V gene has CDR1 LNHDA and CDR2 SQIVND (reference sequence). V lost 10 bases to trimming and J lost 4 bases, with 22 bases between them. The CDR3 has 16 residues. The CDR3 DNA is TGTGCCACCAGCCTGCCGGGACTCCTTACCACCGGGGAGCTGTTTTTT. This translates into CATSLPGLLTTGELFF.

This rearrangement joins TRBV5-6 to TRBJ1-2; 9 bases are a match to TRBD1. The junction had 5 bases not matched to a gene; V was cut back by 3 bases and J by 8 bases. Germline lookup yields CDR1 SGHDT and CDR2 YYEEEE. This CDR3 is built from 13 residues. As DNA, the CDR3 is TGTGCCAGCAGCTGGACGGGACAGGGAGGCTACACCTTC. Protein sequence: CASSWTGQGGYTF.

The J gene is TRBJ2-1, the V gene TRBV7-9; the match to TRBD2 covers 14 bases. Germline V gives CDR1 SEHNR, CDR2 FQNEAQ (reference sequence). Germline trimming cut 4 bases from V and 5 bases from J; bases unmatched to any gene: 13. This CDR3 is 19 amino acids long. CDR3 sequence reads: CASSSDTMGLAGANNEQFF. CDR3 DNA: TGTGCCAGCAGCTCCGATACGATGGGACTAGCGGGGGCAAACAATGAGCAGTTCTTC.

This chain uses TRBV19 with TRBJ1-2; D is perhaps TRBD1 (5 bases). Germline values: CDR1 LNHDA, CDR2 SQIVND (reference sequence). Deletions cut 2 bases from V and 4 bases from J, with 14 bases between. The CDR3 spans 15 residues. The DNA of the CDR3 is TGTGCCAGTAGTATACCAGGGCACAGAGGCTATGGCTACACCTTC. Residues: CASSIPGHRGYGYTF.

J is TRBJ2-5 and V is TRBV7-3; D is unclear. The CDR3 is 13 residues long. Germline CDR1 is SGHTA and CDR2 is FQGTGA. The ends were cut back, 5 bases at V and 2 bases at J, with 9 bases in the middle. CDR3 coding DNA: TGTGCCAGCAGCGAAAGCCCGCAAGAGACCCAGTACTTC. Amino acid sequence: CASSESPQETQYF. Drawing the rest from reference TRBV7-3 and TRBJ2-5, the complete variable domain is GAGVSQTPSNKVTEKGKYVELRCDPISGHTALYWYRQSLGQGPEFLIYFQGTGAADDSGLPNDRFFAVRPEGSVSTLKIQRTERGDSAVYLCASSESPQETQYFGPGTRLLVL.

The chain combines TRBV2 with TRBJ1-1; 7 bases align to TRBD1. V lost 7 bases, J lost 0 bases, and 5 bases stayed unmatched. CDR3 length: 14 amino acids. The germline V gene has CDR1 SNHLY and CDR2 FYNNEI. The CDR3 DNA reads TGTGCCAGCAACCTTGGACAGGTGAACACTGAAGCTTTCTTT. It specifies CASNLGQVNTEAFF.

The rearrangement joins TRBV6-1 to TRBJ1-3; D call uncertain. Per germline, CDR1 MNHNS and CDR2 SASEGT. The CDR3 is made up of 14 amino acids. Between the trimmed V and J ends, which lost 1 base and 1 base, there was a span of 5 bases. CDR3 in amino acids: CASSEGASGNTIYF. The CDR3 DNA sequence: TGTGCCAGCAGTGAAGGAGCTTCTGGAAACACCATATATTTT.

This rearrangement joins TRBV19 to TRBJ2-3, with 12 bases fitting TRBD2. This CDR3 contains 15 residues. The germline gives CDR1 LNHDA, CDR2 SQIVND (reference sequence). Germline trimming cut 5 bases from V and 3 bases from J; bases unmatched to any gene: 3. The DNA of the CDR3 is TGTGCCAGTAGTGGTACTAGCGGGGGGACAGATACGCAGTATTTT. It encodes CASSGTSGGTDTQYF.

This clone appeared a single time. The chain employs TRBV7-9 and TRBJ2-1; D remains unclear. V was cut by 5 bases and J by 4 bases, with 12 bases left in between. Looked up from germline, CDR1 is SEHNR and CDR2 is FQNEAQ (reference sequence). The CDR3 totals 14 residues. CDR3 bases: TGTGCCAGCAGCCCTCCCGGAACATACAATGAGCAGTTCTTC. Translating gives CASSPPGTYNEQFF.

The chain combines TRBV7-2 with TRBJ2-1; D uncertain. Germline V gene data show CDR1 as SGHTA and CDR2 as FQGNSA. Trimming took 5 bases from V and 0 from J, leaving 17 bases between them. The CDR3 covers 17 residues. The CDR3 loop is CASSSSPGYSSYNEQFF. As DNA, the CDR3 is TGTGCCAGCAGCAGCTCGCCGGGTTACAGCTCCTACAATGAGCAGTTCTTC.

In this sample, this clone turned up once. The chain joins TRBV11-3 to TRBJ2-2, with TRBD1 identical over 8 bases. V lost 4 bases, J lost 3 bases, and 16 bases stayed unmatched. This CDR3 is 19 amino acids long. Germline V gives CDR1 SGHNT, CDR2 YENEEA. CDR3 sequence reads: CASSSTPGYGQGDTGELFF. CDR3 nucleotide sequence: TGTGCCAGCAGCTCAACTCCGGGGTACGGACAGGGCGACACCGGGGAGCTGTTTTTT.

V usage is TRBV30 and J usage is TRBJ1-2, with D tentatively TRBD1 (6 bases). This CDR3 region has 15 residues. The V end lost 0 bases, the J end lost 6 bases, and 17 bases lay between the germline ends. Germline V gene sequence: CDR1 GTSNPN, CDR2 SVGIG (reference sequence). The CDR3 sequence: CAWSVNQGTRHGYTF. CDR3 DNA sequence: TGTGCCTGGAGTGTTAACCAGGGGACACGTCATGGCTACACCTTC.

The genes are TRBV29-1 and TRBJ1-2; D uncertain. The CDR3 sequence is 11 residues long. Germline V CDR1 and CDR2: SQVTM, ANQGSEA. V lost 4 bases to trimming and J lost 5 bases, with 8 bases between them. CDR3: CSVALGYGYTF. DNA of the CDR3: TGCAGCGTTGCCCTGGGGTATGGCTACACCTTC.

The V call is TRBV6-1, the J call TRBJ2-7; TRBD1 aligns across 9 bases. Germline CDR1 MNHNS, CDR2 SASEGT. The CDR3 contains 14 residues. J lost 2 bases, V lost 3 bases, and 2 bases had no gene match. This chain's CDR3 is CASSDWDRAYEQYF. The CDR3, as DNA: TGTGCCAGCAGTGATTGGGACAGGGCCTACGAGCAGTACTTC.

The chain joins TRBV6-5 to TRBJ1-6, with 9 bases fitting TRBD1. Germline CDR1 reads MNHEY; CDR2 reads SVGAGI. J lost 10 bases, V lost 2 bases, and 6 bases had no gene match. The CDR3 is 15 residues long. CDR3 protein: CASSYLDRGPSPLHF. CDR3 bases: TGTGCCAGCAGTTACCTGGACAGGGGACCCTCACCCCTCCACTTT.

The chain links TRBV6-1 to TRBJ2-3, with D perhaps TRBD2 (6 bases). This CDR3 has 14 residues. The ends were cut back, 6 bases at V and 4 bases at J, with 14 bases in the middle. Germline V lookup: CDR1 MNHNS, CDR2 SASEGT. In DNA form, the CDR3 reads TGTGCCAGCAGCCCCGGGACTGCCGCAGATACGCAGTATTTT. Translating it yields CASSPGTAADTQYF.

The chain carries TRBV29-1 and TRBJ2-1; 7 positions match TRBD1. There are 15 residues in the CDR3. Germline-derived CDR1 and CDR2 are SQVTM and ANQGSEA. The J segment lost 3 bases and the V segment lost 1 base, leaving 6 bases of the junction unmatched. This chain's CDR3 is CSVEGVRDSYNEQFF. CDR3 coding DNA: TGCAGCGTTGAAGGAGTCAGGGACAGCTACAATGAGCAGTTCTTC.

This rearrangement joins TRBV5-1 to TRBJ1-3; TRBD1 aligns across 7 bases. The germline CDR1 and CDR2 sequences are SGHRS and YFSETQ. With V trimmed by 0 bases and J by 4 bases, 7 bases remained unmatched. This CDR3 contains 16 residues. The CDR3 region has the DNA TGCGCCAGCAGCTTGGCCGAGGGGGCAAGCGGAAACACCATATATTTT. It yields the protein CASSLAEGASGNTIYF.

On this clone itself: The same CDR3 can be traced to other DNA sequences in this sample. This chain uses TRBV30 with TRBJ1-5; no reliable D call. Deletions cut 2 bases from V and 1 base from J, with 3 bases between. This CDR3 contains 12 residues. Germline V gene data show CDR1 as GTSNPN and CDR2 as SVGIG (reference sequence). The CDR3 sequence: CAWSLSNQPQHF. The CDR3 DNA sequence: TGTGCCTGGAGTCTCAGCAATCAGCCCCAGCATTTT.